This entry lists 10 T cell receptor beta chains sequenced from one sample in a study of beta chain features in type 1 diabetes (dated by TCRdb to 2016 to 2019). Library creation used the immunoSEQ multiplex PCR assay. The entire isolated RNA was reverse transcribed using the High Capacity cDNA Reverse Transcription Kit, and thus expressed TCRB transcripts were sequenced. The immuneACCESS repertoire file appears here via TCRdb, limited to in-frame rearrangements. These files lack a portion of the clones; in checked studies, under half of the deficit traces to unresolved V genes, and the cause of the others is not known. The sample table shows 200,000 to 300,000 clones, and 13% to 15% are seen once. Jointly, the top ten make up roughly 0.028% of the sample. Sample: naive CD4+ T cells from blood. What this sample's cell subset or site label stands for: true naive CD4+ T cells. All receptors derive from a middle-aged woman in good health.

The chain has TRBV7-9 and TRBJ2-5, with D possibly matching TRBD1 (5 bases). The CDR3 runs to 15 residues. From germline, CDR1 is SEHNR and CDR2 FQNEAQ (reference sequence). The V and J ends lost 5 bases and 4 bases respectively, with 17 bases between them. This chain's CDR3 is CASSPSGAGIETQYF. The CDR3 DNA reads TGTGCCAGCAGCCCCTCTGGGGCAGGTATAGAGACCCAGTACTTC.

The chain joins TRBV18 to TRBJ2-3; 11 bases are a match to TRBD2. This CDR3 contains 16 residues. Germline V gene data show CDR1 as KGHSH and CDR2 as LQKENI. The V gene end was trimmed by 3 bases and the J gene end by 4 bases; junction bases not matched to a gene: 6. CDR3 amino acids: CASSPLAGGGADTQYF. The CDR3 nucleotides are TGTGCCAGCTCACCTCTAGCGGGGGGTGGCGCAGATACGCAGTATTTT. Supplemented by reference TRBV18 and TRBJ2-3, the full variable domain reads NAGVMQNPRHLVRRRGQEARLRCSPMKGHSHVYWYRQLPEEGLKFMVYLQKENIIDESGMPKERFSAEFPKEGPSILRIQQVVRGDSAAYFCASSPLAGGGADTQYFGPGTRLTVL.

This clone came up a few times. The chain combines TRBV11-2 with TRBJ1-5; D ambiguous. Germline V gene lookup returns CDR1 SGHAT and CDR2 FQNNGV. Trimming shortened V by 0 bases and J by 7 bases, and 7 bases separated the two germline ends. The CDR3 is 13 amino acids. The DNA for the CDR3 is TGTGCCAGCAGCTTAGATCTGCGCCAGCCCCAGCATTTT. Translating it yields CASSLDLRQPQHF. Based on the CDR3 plus reference TRBV11-2 and TRBJ1-5, the full variable domain is EAGVAQSPRYKIIEKRQSVAFWCNPISGHATLYWYQQILGQGPKLLIQFQNNGVVDDSQLPKDRFSAERLKGVDSTLKIQPAKLEDSAVYLCASSLDLRQPQHFGDGTRLSIL.

The chain recombines TRBV7-9 with TRBJ2-3; D call uncertain. CDR1 and CDR2 (germline): SEHNR, FQNEAQ (reference sequence). V was shortened by 1 base and J by 6 bases, with 11 bases between the two germline ends. This CDR3 region has 14 residues. This chain's CDR3 is CASSLGGRRDTQYF. DNA for the CDR3: TGTGCCAGCAGCTTAGGTGGCCGCAGGGATACGCAGTATTTT.

This clone has a handful of counts. The rearrangement joins TRBV13 to TRBJ2-7; 7 nucleotides match TRBD1. The CDR3 is 15 amino acids. Per the germline V gene, CDR1 is PRHDT and CDR2 is FYEKMQ (reference sequence). V was clipped by 5 bases and J by 6 bases; unmatched bases: 13. Here the CDR3 reads CASSLPTGRVGEQYF. The CDR3 nucleotides are TGTGCCAGCAGCCTTCCGACAGGGCGCGTAGGCGAGCAGTACTTC. Full variable domain (remainder filled in from reference TRBV13 and TRBJ2-7): AAGVIQSPRHLIKEKRETATLKCYPIPRHDTVYWYQQGPGQDPQFLISFYEKMQSDKGSIPDRFSAQQFSDYHSELNMSSLELGDSALYFCASSLPTGRVGEQYFGPGTRLTVT.

This chain joins TRBV2 and TRBJ2-7, with a possible D match to TRBD1 (6 bases). Germline V gene data show CDR1 as SNHLY and CDR2 as FYNNEI. CDR3 length equals 13 residues. The germline V and J ends were trimmed by 10 bases and 0 bases, with 13 bases remaining between them. The CDR3 is CATRTDLSYEQYF. CDR3 in DNA: TGTGCCACCCGGACAGACCTCTCCTACGAGCAGTACTTC. The full variable domain, rest sourced from reference TRBV2 and TRBJ2-7, is EPEVTQTPSHQVTQMGQEVILRCVPISNHLYFYWYRQILGQKVEFLVSFYNNEISEKSEIFDDQFSVERPDGSNFTLKIRSTKLEDSAMYFCATRTDLSYEQYFGPGTRLTVT.

This clone appeared a few times. J is TRBJ2-7 and V is TRBV6-5; 7 bases are shared with TRBD2. The junction had 6 bases not matched to a gene; V was cut back by 2 bases and J by 2 bases. Germline loops: CDR1 MNHEY, CDR2 SVGAGI. This CDR3 contains 15 residues. Here the CDR3 reads CASSYGSSGPYEQYF. For the CDR3, the DNA is TGTGCCAGCAGTTACGGATCTAGCGGCCCCTACGAGCAGTACTTC.

The J gene is TRBJ2-1, the V gene TRBV5-1; 11 nucleotides line up with TRBD2. With 3 bases clipped from V and 6 bases from J, the junction kept 2 bases outside the gene matches. Germline V lookup: CDR1 SGHRS, CDR2 YFSETQ. This CDR3 is built from 14 residues. The CDR3 sequence is CASSYGTSGNEQFF. The CDR3 DNA is TGCGCCAGCAGCTACGGGACTAGCGGCAATGAGCAGTTCTTC.

This clone was counted a few times. The rearrangement uses TRBV29-1 and TRBJ2-3; 15 bases are a match to TRBD2. The CDR3 has 16 residues. The J segment lost 3 bases and the V segment lost 3 bases, leaving 4 bases of the junction unmatched. In germline, CDR1 is SQVTM, CDR2 ANQGSEA. CDR3 protein: CSVEFGTSGGTDTQYF. In DNA form, the CDR3 reads TGCAGCGTTGAGTTTGGGACTAGCGGGGGGACAGATACGCAGTATTTT.

The chain employs TRBV18 and TRBJ2-2; 8 nucleotides align to TRBD1. The CDR3 is 16 residues long. Germline V lookup: CDR1 KGHSH, CDR2 LQKENI. V gave up 6 bases and J gave up 3 bases; unmatched junction bases: 9. The CDR3 DNA follows: TGTGCCAGCTCGTTTTACCAGGGGGCAGACACCGGGGAGCTGTTTTTT. Its protein product is CASSFYQGADTGELFF.